These 8 T cell receptor beta chains share one sample of origin, sequenced in a study of blood T cell repertoires in COVID-19 (dated by TCRdb to 2020 to 2022). The library came from the immunoSEQ multiplex PCR assay. TCRdb provides this immuneACCESS table in a form limited to in-frame rearrangements. Some clones are lacking; in checked studies, under half of them reflect an unresolved V gene, and why the rest are absent is not known. In all, the sample holds around 180,000 clones, and roughly 80% of those were seen once. The ten largest account for around 15% of the sample. Sequenced: peripheral blood. Receptors were obtained from a man in his 60s with active or convalescent COVID-19.

The V and J genes are TRBV4-2 and TRBJ1-6; weak D call: TRBD1 (5 bases). The germline CDR1 and CDR2 sequences are LGHNA and YNFKEQ. Trimming took 0 bases from V and 8 from J, leaving 14 bases between them. The length of the CDR3 is 16 residues. CDR3 coding DNA: TGTGCCAGCAGCCAAGACCCCCAGGGAGGGTATTCACCCCTCCACTTT. Its protein is CASSQDPQGGYSPLHF.

V and J are TRBV28 and TRBJ1-2; D remains ambiguous. CDR3 length: 10 residues. Trimming pared 9 bases from V and 8 bases from J, leaving 10 bases between. The germline gives CDR1 MDHEN, CDR2 SYDVKM. CDR3 amino acids: CASFPRGYTF. The CDR3 region has the DNA TGTGCCAGTTTCCCCCGGGGCTACACCTTC.

The V call is TRBV28, the J call TRBJ2-2; possibly TRBD2 for D (5 bases). Trimming stripped 7 bases from V and 3 bases from J, with 12 bases between. The CDR3 totals 14 residues. In germline, CDR1 is MDHEN, CDR2 SYDVKM. The CDR3 region is CASKGLQYTGELFF. CDR3 in DNA: TGTGCCAGCAAAGGACTGCAGTACACCGGGGAGCTGTTTTTT. Full variable domain (outside the CDR3, taken from reference TRBV28 and TRBJ2-2): DVKVTQSSRYLVKRTGEKVFLECVQDMDHENMFWYRQDPGLGLRLIYFSYDVKMKEKGDIPEGYSVSREKKERFSLILESASTNQTSMYLCASKGLQYTGELFFGEGSRLTVL.

The rearrangement joins TRBV27 to TRBJ2-6; the D gene is possibly TRBD1 (5 bases). This CDR3 is 16 amino acids long. Germline values: CDR1 MNHEY, CDR2 SMNVEV (reference sequence). V gave up 2 bases and J gave up 1 base, with 9 bases separating them. The CDR3 is CASSLQGLSGANVLTF. The CDR3 DNA follows: TGTGCCAGCAGTTTACAGGGCTTATCTGGGGCCAACGTCCTGACTTTC.

This clone appeared a few times. Other DNA sequences in the same sample also yield this CDR3. The chain employs TRBV9 and TRBJ2-1, with TRBD2 identical over 12 bases. Losses at the gene ends were 2 bases for V and 0 bases for J; bases not matched to a gene: 3. The CDR3 sequence is 17 residues long. Germline-derived CDR1 and CDR2 are SGDLS and YYNGEE. Written as DNA, the CDR3 is TGTGCCAGCAGCGTGGGACTAGCGGGCAGCTCCTACAATGAGCAGTTCTTC. Translating gives CASSVGLAGSSYNEQFF.

This clone showed up just a few times. The chain recombines TRBV29-1 with TRBJ2-7, with TRBD1 identical over 12 bases. Trimming removed 4 bases from V and 7 bases from J; junction bases left unmatched: 5. The germline V gene encodes CDR1 SQVTM and CDR2 ANQGSEA. This CDR3 is built from 13 residues. The CDR3 nucleotides read TGCAGCGTTGTCGGGACAGGGGGCTGGGAGCAGTACTTC. Translating gives CSVVGTGGWEQYF.

The V gene is TRBV19, the J gene TRBJ1-5, with TRBD1 identical over 12 bases. V was pared by 4 bases and J by 7 bases, with 5 bases of the junction left unmatched. The CDR3 sequence is 15 residues long. CDR1 and CDR2 from the germline V gene are LNHDA and SQIVND (reference sequence). This chain's CDR3 is CASSSRDRGQQPQHF. The CDR3 DNA reads as TGTGCCAGTAGTAGCCGGGACAGGGGGCAGCAGCCCCAGCATTTT.

The chain joins TRBV19 to TRBJ2-5, with TRBD2 matching 8 bases. CDR3 length: 17 amino acids. Germline-derived CDR1 and CDR2 are LNHDA and SQIVND (reference sequence). The V segment lost 3 bases and the J segment 0 bases; nucleotides outside the gene matches: 9. CDR3 region: CASSISGGRTDQETQYF. The CDR3 coding sequence is TGTGCCAGTAGTATTTCGGGCGGGAGGACGGACCAAGAGACCCAGTACTTC.